These T cell receptor beta chains were read from a single sample in a study of cytomegalovirus exposure and HLA in healthy donors. Data came from immunoSEQ multiplex PCR; TCRdb stores just in-frame clones and leaves some out. The table lists 95,000 to 100,000 clones, roughly 76% of them singletons, with about 4.3% in the top ten. Sequenced material: PBMCs. The receptors stem from a man aged 40-55 years in good health and CMV-seronegative. Each CDR3 is given with its conserved first and last residue. Each record gives: V gene, D gene, J gene, clone size, CDR3 protein, CDR3 DNA. A D gene is named only where the DNA matches it firmly. Some rows mark clone size as missing; the rest say once, few, many or name a class of expanded clone.

TRBV11-3	-	TRBJ2-5	few	CASSRAGETQYF	TGTGCCAGCAGCCGCGCGGGTGAGACCCAGTACTTC
TRBV5-6	-	TRBJ2-5	-	CASSLRGTTQETQYF	TGTGCCAGCAGCTTGAGGGGGACAACCCAAGAGACCCAGTACTTC
TRBV7-9	TRBD1	TRBJ2-5	-	CASSLRQGLETQYF	TGTGCCAGCAGCCTCAGACAGGGATTGGAGACCCAGTACTTC
TRBV1	-	TRBJ1-5	-	CTSSQEIRGQPQHF	TGCACCAGCAGCCAAGAGATTAGGGGCCAGCCCCAGCATTTT
TRBV11-2	-	TRBJ2-7	-	CASSLDNRESYEQYF	TGTGCCAGCAGCTTAGACAACAGGGAGTCCTACGAGCAGTACTTC
TRBV11-2	-	TRBJ2-7	few	CASSLDHISSYEQYF	TGTGCCAGCAGCTTAGATCATATCAGCTCCTACGAGCAGTACTTC
TRBV7-2	-	TRBJ2-5	-	CASSLVRQGGRETQYF	TGTGCCAGCAGCTTAGTTAGGCAGGGAGGCAGAGAGACCCAGTACTTC
TRBV7-9	TRBD1	TRBJ1-2	-	CSSSPGTAMGYTF	TGTTCCAGCAGCCCTGGGACAGCCATGGGGTACACCTTC
TRBV19	TRBD1	TRBJ1-5	-	CASSATGGSQPQHF	TGTGCCAGTAGTGCTACAGGGGGAAGTCAGCCCCAGCATTTT
TRBV18	TRBD1	TRBJ2-7	-	CASSPFRQGSYEQYF	TGTGCCAGCTCACCATTTCGACAGGGCTCCTACGAGCAGTACTTC
TRBV6-4	TRBD1	TRBJ1-1	-	CASKWRQGMNTEAFF	TGTGCCAGCAAATGGAGACAGGGGATGAACACTGAAGCTTTCTTT
TRBV18	-	TRBJ2-2	-	CASSPPAGSNTGELFF	TGTGCCAGCTCACCACCGGCGGGGAGTAACACCGGGGAGCTGTTTTTT
TRBV5-5	-	TRBJ2-7	-	CASSLAWAAQYEQYF	TGTGCCAGCAGCTTGGCCTGGGCAGCACAGTACGAGCAGTACTTC
TRBV4-3	TRBD1	TRBJ1-2	-	CASSPRTGDNYGYTF	TGCGCCAGCAGCCCCCGGACAGGAGATAACTATGGCTACACCTTC
TRBV9	TRBD2	TRBJ2-3	-	CASSALWGGGAGDTQYF	TGTGCCAGCAGCGCCCTATGGGGCGGGGGGGCTGGAGATACGCAGTATTTT
TRBV6-1	TRBD1	TRBJ1-1	-	CASRGTGADTEAFF	TGTGCCAGCAGGGGGACAGGGGCGGACACTGAAGCTTTCTTT
TRBV25-1	-	TRBJ1-2	-	CASSVYYGYTF	TGTGCCAGCAGTGTATACTATGGCTACACCTTC
TRBV6-1	-	TRBJ2-5	-	CASSLGRMETQYF	TGTGCCAGCAGTCTGGGGAGGATGGAGACCCAGTACTTC
TRBV7-2	-	TRBJ1-5	-	CASSLASGNQPQHF	TGTGCCAGCAGCTTAGCGTCAGGTAATCAGCCCCAGCATTTT
TRBV28	TRBD1	TRBJ2-1	-	CASSLKGQYNEQFF	TGTGCCAGCAGTTTAAAGGGACAGTACAATGAGCAGTTCTTC
TRBV5-1	-	TRBJ1-2	-	CASGGGDYGYTF	TGCGCCAGCGGCGGGGGGGACTATGGCTACACCTTC
TRBV5-1	-	TRBJ2-7	-	CASSLMSGGTYEQYF	TGCGCCAGCAGCTTGATGTCGGGGGGCACCTACGAGCAGTACTTC
TRBV30	-	TRBJ1-6	-	CAWTGDSSYNSPLHF	TGTGCCTGGACTGGAGACAGCTCCTATAATTCACCCCTCCACTTT
TRBV5-1	-	TRBJ1-3	-	CASSLGAGNTIYF	TGCGCCAGCAGCTTGGGCGCAGGGAACACCATATATTTT
TRBV5-1	-	TRBJ1-4	-	CASSLSRVGYEKLFF	TGCGCCAGCAGCTTGAGTCGAGTGGGCTATGAAAAACTGTTTTTT
TRBV25-1	-	TRBJ1-6	-	CASRNQGLASPLHF	TGTGCCAGCAGAAATCAGGGTCTCGCATCCCCCCTCCACTTT
TRBV5-4	TRBD1	TRBJ2-3	-	CASSLGKGAYTYTQYF	TGTGCCAGCAGCTTGGGGAAGGGGGCTTACACATATACGCAGTATTTT
TRBV18	TRBD1	TRBJ1-1	-	CASSPPGQGNTEAFF	TGTGCCAGCTCACCGCCAGGACAGGGGAACACTGAAGCTTTCTTT
TRBV19	TRBD1	TRBJ1-5	-	CASSGQGGVNQPQHF	TGTGCCAGTAGCGGTCAGGGGGGAGTGAATCAGCCCCAGCATTTT
TRBV4-2	-	TRBJ2-3	-	CASSEDGGAGGNTQYF	TGTGCCAGCAGCGAGGATGGCGGGGCCGGAGGGAATACGCAGTATTTT
TRBV19	TRBD1	TRBJ1-5	-	CASSTTGGSQPQHF	TGTGCCAGTAGTACTACAGGGGGAAGTCAGCCCCAGCATTTT
TRBV7-8	TRBD2	TRBJ2-3	-	CASSLASGGSTDTQYF	TGTGCCAGCAGCTTGGCTAGCGGGGGGAGTACGGATACGCAGTATTTT
TRBV5-8	TRBD2	TRBJ2-5	-	CASSAGLEERETQYF	TGTGCCAGCAGCGCCGGACTAGAAGAGCGTGAGACCCAGTACTTC
TRBV2	-	TRBJ1-4	-	CASSERRPGEKLFF	TGTGCCAGCAGTGAAAGAAGGCCGGGTGAAAAACTGTTTTTT
TRBV5-1	-	TRBJ2-2	-	CASSRRGGDTGELFF	TGCGCCAGCAGCCGAAGGGGGGGGGACACCGGGGAGCTGTTTTTT
TRBV11-2	-	TRBJ1-6	-	CASSLPGSDSPLHF	TGTGCCAGCAGCTTACCGGGATCGGATTCACCCCTCCACTTT
TRBV30	TRBD1	TRBJ2-7	-	CAWRGRDSYYEQYF	TGTGCCTGGAGGGGCCGGGACAGCTACTACGAGCAGTACTTC
TRBV28	TRBD1	TRBJ1-2	-	CASSRQTGGHGYTF	TGTGCCAGCAGCCGCCAGACAGGGGGCCATGGCTACACCTTC
TRBV4-1	-	TRBJ2-1	-	CASQGSSYNEQFF	TGCGCCAGCCAGGGGAGCTCCTACAATGAGCAGTTCTTC
TRBV11-2	TRBD2	TRBJ2-1	-	CASSLRGLAARSYNEQFF	TGTGCCAGCAGCTTACGCGGACTAGCGGCCCGCTCCTACAATGAGCAGTTCTTC
TRBV5-1	TRBD1	TRBJ1-4	-	CASSSGTGDEKLFF	TGCGCCAGCAGCTCCGGGACAGGGGATGAAAAACTGTTTTTT
TRBV19	TRBD1	TRBJ2-2	-	CASSGGTGRNTGELFF	TGTGCCAGTAGTGGGGGGACAGGGAGGAACACCGGGGAGCTGTTTTTT
TRBV11-1	-	TRBJ2-1	-	CASSLGTDEQFF	TGTGCCAGCAGCTTAGGGACAGATGAGCAGTTCTTC
TRBV6-5	-	TRBJ1-1	-	CASSPSLNTEAFF	TGTGCCAGCAGTCCCTCGTTGAACACTGAAGCTTTCTTT
TRBV27	TRBD1	TRBJ2-2	-	CASTHDYRGRKAGELFF	TGTGCCAGCACCCACGATTACAGGGGGCGCAAAGCCGGGGAGCTGTTTTTT
TRBV5-4	TRBD1	TRBJ1-1	few	CASSFQNRGAEAFF	TGTGCCAGCAGCTTCCAAAACAGGGGGGCGGAAGCTTTCTTT
TRBV7-2	TRBD1	TRBJ1-2	-	CASSPADRGSYGYTF	TGTGCCAGCAGCCCGGCCGACAGGGGTTCCTATGGCTACACCTTC
TRBV7-9	-	TRBJ1-1	once	CSSSWTENTEAFF	TGTTCCAGCAGCTGGACAGAGAACACTGAAGCTTTCTTT
TRBV5-1	TRBD1	TRBJ1-4	-	CASSLRPGQGIAGEKLFF	TGCGCCAGCAGCTTGAGGCCGGGACAGGGAATCGCAGGAGAAAAACTGTTTTTT
TRBV5-1	TRBD2	TRBJ2-2	-	CASSLKGTTRSTGELFF	TGCGCCAGCAGCTTGAAAGGGACTACTAGAAGCACCGGGGAGCTGTTTTTT